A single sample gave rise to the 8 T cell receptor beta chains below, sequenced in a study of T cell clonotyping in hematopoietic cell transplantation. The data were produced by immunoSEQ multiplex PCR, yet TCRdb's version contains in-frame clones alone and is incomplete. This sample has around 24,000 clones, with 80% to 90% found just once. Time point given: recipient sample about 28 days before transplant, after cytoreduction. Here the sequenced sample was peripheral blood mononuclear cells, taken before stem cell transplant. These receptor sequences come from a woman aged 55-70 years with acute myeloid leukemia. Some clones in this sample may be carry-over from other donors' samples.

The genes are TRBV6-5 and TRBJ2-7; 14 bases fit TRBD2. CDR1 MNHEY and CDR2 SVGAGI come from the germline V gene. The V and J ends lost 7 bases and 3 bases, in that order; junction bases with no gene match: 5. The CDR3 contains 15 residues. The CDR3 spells CASKEGLAGGYEQYF. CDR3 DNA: TGTGCCAGCAAAGAAGGACTAGCGGGAGGCTACGAGCAGTACTTC.

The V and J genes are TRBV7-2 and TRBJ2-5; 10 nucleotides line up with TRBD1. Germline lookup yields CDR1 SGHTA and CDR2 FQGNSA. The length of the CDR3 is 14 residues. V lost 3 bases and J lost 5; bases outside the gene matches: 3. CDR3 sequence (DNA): TGTGCCAGCAGCTTCCCGGACAGGGGGGAGACCCAGTACTTC. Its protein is CASSFPDRGETQYF.

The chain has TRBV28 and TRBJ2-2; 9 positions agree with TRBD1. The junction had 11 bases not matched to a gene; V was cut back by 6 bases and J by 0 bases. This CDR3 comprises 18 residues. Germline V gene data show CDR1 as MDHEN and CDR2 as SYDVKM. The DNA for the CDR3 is TGTGCCAGCAGGGACAGGGGCTCCGGACTCACGAACACCGGGGAGCTGTTTTTT. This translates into CASRDRGSGLTNTGELFF.

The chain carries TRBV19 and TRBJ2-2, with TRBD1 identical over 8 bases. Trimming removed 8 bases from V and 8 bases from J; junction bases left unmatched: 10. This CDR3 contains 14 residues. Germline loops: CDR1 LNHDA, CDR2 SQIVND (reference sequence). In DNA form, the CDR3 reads TGTGCCAGTTCTGCAGGGGGCTATGTAGGGGAGCTGTTTTTT. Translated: CASSAGGYVGELFF.

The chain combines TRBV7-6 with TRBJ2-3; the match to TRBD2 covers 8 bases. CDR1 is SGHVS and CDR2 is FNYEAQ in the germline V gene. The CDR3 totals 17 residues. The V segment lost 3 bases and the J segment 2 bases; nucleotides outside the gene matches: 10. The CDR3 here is CASSLRSGAPYTDTQYF. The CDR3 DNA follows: TGTGCCAGCAGCTTGCGTAGCGGGGCTCCCTACACAGATACGCAGTATTTT.

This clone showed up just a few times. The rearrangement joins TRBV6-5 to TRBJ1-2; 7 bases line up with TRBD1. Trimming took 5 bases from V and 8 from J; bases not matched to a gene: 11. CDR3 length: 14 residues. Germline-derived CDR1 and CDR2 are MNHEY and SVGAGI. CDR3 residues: CASSRDRQGGGYTF. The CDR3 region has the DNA TGTGCCAGCAGTCGGGACCGACAGGGTGGAGGCTACACCTTC.

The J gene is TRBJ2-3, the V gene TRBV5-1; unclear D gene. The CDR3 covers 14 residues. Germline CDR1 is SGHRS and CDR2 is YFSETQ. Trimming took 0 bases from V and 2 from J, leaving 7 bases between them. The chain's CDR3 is CASSLVGFTDTQYF. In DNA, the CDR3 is TGCGCCAGCAGCTTGGTCGGGTTCACAGATACGCAGTATTTT.

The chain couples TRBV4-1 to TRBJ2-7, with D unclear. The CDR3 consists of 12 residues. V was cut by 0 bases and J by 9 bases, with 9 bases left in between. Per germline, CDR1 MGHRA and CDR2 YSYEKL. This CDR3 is CASSQDFSVQYF. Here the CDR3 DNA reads TGCGCCAGCAGCCAAGATTTTAGTGTGCAGTACTTC.